The 14 T cell receptor beta chains below all came from one sample that was sequenced in a study of regulatory T cells in long-lasting Graves disease. Time point here: newly diagnosed GD, antithyroid drugs for less than 3 months. Extracted PBMC RNA gave rise to the TCR library. Libraries of TCR beta came from iRepertoire HTBI primers plus Arm-PCR of CDR3 regions. TCRdb redid the calling of the multiplex PCR reads with MiXCR, one entry per CDR3 protein. The sample carries roughly 400,000 distinct CDR3 sequences, about a sixth recorded once. The data also belong to a second study, concerning T cells in Graves' hyperthyroidism and ophthalmopathy.

Material: peripheral blood mononuclear cells (PBMCs), obtained at new diagnosis, from a patient treated with antithyroid drugs. The source is a woman younger than 30 with Graves disease.

This clonotype was found many times. This chain joins TRBV28 and TRBJ2-1; D gene ambiguous. Looked up from germline, CDR1 is MDHEN and CDR2 is SYDVKM. The CDR3 has 12 amino acids. Trimming cost V 9 bases and J 3 bases, with 9 bases left between them. CDR3 sequence: CASQGGYNEQFF. The CDR3 bases are TGTGCCAGTCAAGGCGGCTACAATGAGCAGTTCTTC. Based on the CDR3 plus reference TRBV28 and TRBJ2-1, the full variable domain is DVKVTQSSRYLVKRTGEKVFLECVQDMDHENMFWYRQDPGLGLRLIYFSYDVKMKEKGDIPEGYSVSREKKERFSLILESASTNQTSMYLCASQGGYNEQFFGPGTRLTVL.

Note on this clonotype: It is unclear where the CDR3 begins or ends on the DNA, so no DNA is shown, and the CDR3 is as TCRdb lists it. The rearrangement joins TRBV28 to TRBJ1-5; the D segment call TRBD1 is taken from the table without a DNA check. The germline CDR1 and CDR2 sequences are MDHEN and SYDVKM. The CDR3 numbers 23 amino acids, ends counted. CDR3 loop: CASSVGQGHVEQYFGPGNQPQHF.

A few counts support this clonotype. CDR3 coding DNA: TGCAGTGCCGCTCTAGACCAGAAAAACATTCAGTACTTC. It yields the protein CSAALDQKNIQYF. The genes are TRBV20-1 and TRBJ2-4; D gene ambiguous. V dropped 6 bases and J dropped 4 bases, with 13 bases sitting between them. The CDR3 is made up of 13 amino acids. Looked up from germline, CDR1 is DFQATT and CDR2 is SNEGSKA (reference sequence).

Notes on this clonotype: With a much larger clone just one base away, this may be a read error. The CDR3 bases are TGTGCCTGGAGTACCCTATACAATGAGCAGTACTTC. Translation gives CAWSTLYNEQYF. The chain has TRBV30 and TRBJ2-5, with no clear D. Trimming removed 2 bases from V and 11 bases from J, with 15 bases in between. CDR3 length: 12 residues. CDR1 and CDR2 (germline): GTSNPN, SVGIG (reference sequence). Based on the CDR3 plus reference TRBV30 and TRBJ2-5, the full variable domain is SQTIHQWPATLVQPVGSPLSLECTVEGTSNPNLYWYRQAAGRGLQLLFYSVGIGQISSEVPQNLSASRPQDRQFILSSKKLLLSDSGFYLCAWSTLYNEQYFGPGTRLLVL.

There are many counts of this clonotype. The J gene is TRBJ2-4, the V gene TRBV6-1; TRBD1 aligns across 7 bases. This CDR3 is built from 14 residues. Germline loops: CDR1 MNHNS, CDR2 SASEGT. V dropped 4 bases and J dropped 2; count of bases not matched to a gene: 2. CDR3 sequence reads: CASSADRTKNIQYF. Written as DNA, the CDR3 is TGTGCCAGCAGTGCGGACAGGACCAAAAACATTCAGTACTTC.

This chain joins TRBV28 and TRBJ2-7; TRBD2 aligns across 7 bases. The CDR3 contains 13 residues. V dropped 8 bases and J dropped 8; count of bases not matched to a gene: 12. Per the germline V gene, CDR1 is MDHEN and CDR2 is SYDVKM. The CDR3 region is CASLAPGGYKQYF. The CDR3 nucleotides read TGTGCCAGCCTAGCACCCGGGGGGTATAAGCAGTACTTC.

This clonotype has ten or more counts. The chain joins TRBV7-8 to TRBJ1-1, with D possibly TRBD1 on 5 matching bases. Per the germline V gene, CDR1 is SGHVS and CDR2 is FQNEAQ. CDR3 length equals 12 residues. Deletions cut 3 bases from V and 7 bases from J, with 9 bases between. The CDR3 protein is CASSFEGVEAFF. CDR3 in DNA: TGTGCCAGCAGCTTCGAAGGGGTTGAAGCTTTCTTT.

The chain combines TRBV6-2 or TRBV6-3 with TRBJ1-5; the D gene is possibly TRBD1 (6 bases). This CDR3 is built from 15 residues. The germline V gene has CDR1 MNHEY and CDR2 SVGEGT. The V gene lost 5 bases and the J gene lost 5 bases, with 16 bases spanning the gap. Here the CDR3 reads CASSEAMGGHQPQHF. The DNA for the CDR3 is TGTGCCAGCAGTGAAGCCATGGGGGGCCATCAGCCCCAGCATTTT.

CDR3 region: CSARDALGGIDYGYTF. The CDR3 DNA reads TGCAGTGCTAGAGATGCGCTTGGGGGGATCGACTATGGCTACACCTTC. V is TRBV20-1 and J is TRBJ1-2; D is possibly TRBD1 (5 bases). The V and J ends lost 0 bases and 3 bases respectively, with 17 bases between them. CDR1 and CDR2 from the germline V gene are DFQATT and SNEGSKA (reference sequence). This CDR3 region has 16 residues.

This clonotype showed up many times. J is TRBJ2-1 and V is TRBV7-3; 11 nucleotides match TRBD2. The CDR3 has 16 residues. V lost 4 bases, J lost 5 bases, and 7 bases stayed unmatched. The germline CDR1 and CDR2 sequences are SGHTA and FQGTGA. In DNA form, the CDR3 reads TGTGCCAGCAGCTCAACCGGGACTAGCGGAAACAATGAGCAGTTCTTC. Protein sequence: CASSSTGTSGNNEQFF.

In this sample, this clonotype turned up a few times. The chain links TRBV6-1 to TRBJ2-5; 10 nucleotides align to TRBD1. After removal of 7 bases from V and 4 bases from J, the junction contained 6 bases not matched to a gene. The CDR3 covers 14 residues. Germline assignment: CDR1 MNHNS and CDR2 SASEGT. The CDR3, as DNA: TGTGCCAGCACCAGACAGGGGGCATCAGAGACCCAGTACTTC. Residues: CASTRQGASETQYF.

The rearrangement joins TRBV20-1 to TRBJ2-7, with a tentative D call TRBD2 (6 bases). Germline V gene data show CDR1 as DFQATT and CDR2 as SNEGSKA (reference sequence). CDR3 size: 13 residues. V was shortened by 3 bases and J by 0 bases, with 9 bases between the two germline ends. CDR3: CSASGTASYEQYF. The CDR3 DNA follows: TGCAGTGCTAGCGGGACTGCCTCCTACGAGCAGTACTTC.

This clonotype was picked up a small number of times. The rearrangement joins TRBV7-9 to TRBJ2-2; D remains unclear. V dropped 4 bases and J dropped 4 bases, with 7 bases sitting between them. Per germline, CDR1 SEHNR and CDR2 FQNEAQ (reference sequence). The CDR3 consists of 13 residues. CDR3 protein: CASSSVPTGELFF. CDR3 coding DNA: TGTGCCAGCAGCTCCGTCCCCACCGGGGAGCTGTTTTTT.

The table lists this clonotype with a few counts. The rearrangement links TRBV6-2 or TRBV6-3 to TRBJ2-3; the D gene could be TRBD1 or TRBD2 (5 bases each). CDR3 length: 15 amino acids. From germline, CDR1 is MNHEY and CDR2 SVGEGT. Trimming removed 6 bases from V and 2 bases from J, with 15 bases in between. For the CDR3, the DNA is TGTGCCAGCAGGGACTCAGGGTCCCCCACAGATACGCAGTATTTT. Translating gives CASRDSGSPTDTQYF.